This TCR beta chain is from a study of response to subunit inactivated influenza vaccine. MiXCR, applied by TCRdb to the RT-PCR reads, yields one record per CDR3 protein. The sample records roughly 160,000 distinct CDR3 sequences, about a tenth being singletons. The receptor was derived from a man aged 45 to 65 who received an inactivated influenza vaccine. The sample in question was non-naive T cells sorted from PBMCs, obtained about 6 weeks after vaccination.

The CDR3 DNA reads as TGTGCCAGCAGTAACGGGGGGGGGTCCTACGAGCAGTACTTC. As protein: CASSNGGGSYEQYF. This chain links TRBV12-3 or TRBV12-4 with TRBJ2-7, with 8 bases that match TRBD2. The J segment lost 1 base and the V segment lost 5 bases, leaving 4 bases of the junction unmatched. This CDR3 contains 14 residues.